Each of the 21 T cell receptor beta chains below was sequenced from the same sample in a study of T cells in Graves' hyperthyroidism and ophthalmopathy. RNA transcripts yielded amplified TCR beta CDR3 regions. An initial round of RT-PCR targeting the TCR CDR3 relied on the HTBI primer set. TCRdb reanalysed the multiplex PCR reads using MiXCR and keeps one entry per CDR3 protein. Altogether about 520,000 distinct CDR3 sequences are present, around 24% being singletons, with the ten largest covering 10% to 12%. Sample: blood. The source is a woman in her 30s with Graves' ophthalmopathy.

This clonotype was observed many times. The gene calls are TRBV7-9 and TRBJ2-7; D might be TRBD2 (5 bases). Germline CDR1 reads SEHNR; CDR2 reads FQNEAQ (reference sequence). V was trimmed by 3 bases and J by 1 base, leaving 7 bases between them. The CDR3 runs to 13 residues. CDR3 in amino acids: CASSFRDSYEQYF. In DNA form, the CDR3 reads TGTGCCAGCAGCTTCCGGGATTCCTACGAGCAGTACTTC.

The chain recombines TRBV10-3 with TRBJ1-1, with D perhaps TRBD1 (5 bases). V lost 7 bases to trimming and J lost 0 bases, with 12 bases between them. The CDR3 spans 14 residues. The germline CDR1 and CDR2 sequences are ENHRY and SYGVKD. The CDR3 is CAIKVAGLNTEAFF. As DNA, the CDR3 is TGTGCCATCAAGGTTGCAGGGCTGAACACTGAAGCTTTCTTT.

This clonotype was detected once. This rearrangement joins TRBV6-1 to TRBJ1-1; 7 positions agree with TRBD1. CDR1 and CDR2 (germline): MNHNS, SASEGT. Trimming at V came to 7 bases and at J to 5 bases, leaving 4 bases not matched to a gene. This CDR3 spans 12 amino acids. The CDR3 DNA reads TGTGCCAGCAACCAGGGGGAGACTGAAGCTTTCTTT. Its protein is CASNQGETEAFF.

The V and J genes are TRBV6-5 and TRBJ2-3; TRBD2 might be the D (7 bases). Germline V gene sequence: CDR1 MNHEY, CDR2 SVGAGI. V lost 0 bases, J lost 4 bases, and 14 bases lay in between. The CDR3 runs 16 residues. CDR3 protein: CASSYSGGGGPDTQYF. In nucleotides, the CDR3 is TGTGCCAGCAGTTACTCGGGAGGGGGGGGCCCAGATACGCAGTATTTT.

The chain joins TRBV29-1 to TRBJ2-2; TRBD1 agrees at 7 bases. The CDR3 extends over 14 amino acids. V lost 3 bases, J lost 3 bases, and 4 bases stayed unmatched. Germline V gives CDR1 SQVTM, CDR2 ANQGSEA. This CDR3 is CSVEGTDHTGELFF. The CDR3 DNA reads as TGCAGCGTTGAGGGGACAGATCACACCGGGGAGCTGTTTTTT.

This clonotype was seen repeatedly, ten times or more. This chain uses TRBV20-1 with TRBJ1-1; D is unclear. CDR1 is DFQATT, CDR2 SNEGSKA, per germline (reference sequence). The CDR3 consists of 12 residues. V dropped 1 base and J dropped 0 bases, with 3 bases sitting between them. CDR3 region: CSARAVNTEAFF. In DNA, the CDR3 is TGCAGTGCTAGAGCTGTGAACACTGAAGCTTTCTTT.

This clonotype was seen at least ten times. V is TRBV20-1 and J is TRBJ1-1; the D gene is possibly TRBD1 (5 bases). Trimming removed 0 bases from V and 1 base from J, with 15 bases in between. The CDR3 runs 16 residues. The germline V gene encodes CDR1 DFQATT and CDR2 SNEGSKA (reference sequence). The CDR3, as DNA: TGCAGTGCTAGAGATTTCCGACTGAGGGGGAACACTGAAGCTTTCTTT. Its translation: CSARDFRLRGNTEAFF.

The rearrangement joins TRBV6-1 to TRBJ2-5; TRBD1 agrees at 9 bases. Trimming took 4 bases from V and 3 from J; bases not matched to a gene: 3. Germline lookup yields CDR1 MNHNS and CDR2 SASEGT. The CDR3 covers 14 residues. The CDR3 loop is CASSGGQGEETQYF. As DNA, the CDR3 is TGTGCCAGCAGTGGGGGACAGGGAGAAGAGACCCAGTACTTC.

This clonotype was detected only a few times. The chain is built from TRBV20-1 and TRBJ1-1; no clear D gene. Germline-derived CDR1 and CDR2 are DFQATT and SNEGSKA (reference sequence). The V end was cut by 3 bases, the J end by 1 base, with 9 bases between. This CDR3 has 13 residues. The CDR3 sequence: CSASADWNTEAFF. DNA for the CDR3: TGCAGTGCTAGCGCGGATTGGAACACTGAAGCTTTCTTT.

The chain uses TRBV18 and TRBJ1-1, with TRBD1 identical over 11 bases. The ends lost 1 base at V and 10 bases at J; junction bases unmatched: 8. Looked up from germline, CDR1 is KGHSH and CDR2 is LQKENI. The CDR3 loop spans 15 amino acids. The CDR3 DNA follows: TGTGCCAGCTCACCACGGGACAGGGGGATTTGGGGAGCTTTCTTT. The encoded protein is CASSPRDRGIWGAFF.

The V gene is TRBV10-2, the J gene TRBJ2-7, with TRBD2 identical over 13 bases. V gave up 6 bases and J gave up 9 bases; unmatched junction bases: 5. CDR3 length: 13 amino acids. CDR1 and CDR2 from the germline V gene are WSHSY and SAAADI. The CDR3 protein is CASSDGLAGVQYF. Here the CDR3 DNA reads TGCGCCAGCAGCGACGGACTAGCGGGAGTGCAGTACTTC.

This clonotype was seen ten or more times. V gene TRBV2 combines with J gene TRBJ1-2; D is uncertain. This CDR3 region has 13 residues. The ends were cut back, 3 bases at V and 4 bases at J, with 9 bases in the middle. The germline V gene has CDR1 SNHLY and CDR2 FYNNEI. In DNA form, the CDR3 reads TGTGCCAGCAGTGACGGGCTCGTCTATGGCTACACCTTC. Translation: CASSDGLVYGYTF.

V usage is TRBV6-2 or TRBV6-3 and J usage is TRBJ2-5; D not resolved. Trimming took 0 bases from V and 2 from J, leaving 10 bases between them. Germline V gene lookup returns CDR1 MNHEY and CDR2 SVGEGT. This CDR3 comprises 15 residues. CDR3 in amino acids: CASSYSMSRQETQYF. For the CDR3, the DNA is TGTGCCAGCAGTTACTCGATGAGCAGACAAGAGACCCAGTACTTC.

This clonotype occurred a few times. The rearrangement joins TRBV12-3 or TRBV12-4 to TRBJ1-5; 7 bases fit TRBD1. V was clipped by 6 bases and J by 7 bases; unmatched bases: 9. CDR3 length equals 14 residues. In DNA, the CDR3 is TGTGCCAGCAGCCCGACAGGGAATGTGCAGCCCCAGCATTTT. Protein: CASSPTGNVQPQHF.

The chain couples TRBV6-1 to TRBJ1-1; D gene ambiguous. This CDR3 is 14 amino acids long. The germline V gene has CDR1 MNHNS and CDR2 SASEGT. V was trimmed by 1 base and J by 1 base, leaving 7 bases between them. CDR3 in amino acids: CASSEGDWNTEAFF. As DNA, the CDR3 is TGTGCCAGCAGTGAAGGGGATTGGAACACTGAAGCTTTCTTT.

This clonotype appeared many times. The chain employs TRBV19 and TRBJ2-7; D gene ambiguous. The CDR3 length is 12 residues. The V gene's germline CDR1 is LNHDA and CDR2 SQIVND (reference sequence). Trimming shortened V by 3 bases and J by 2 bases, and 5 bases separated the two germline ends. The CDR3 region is CASSIRPYEQYF. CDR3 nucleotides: TGTGCCAGTAGTATTAGGCCCTACGAGCAGTACTTC. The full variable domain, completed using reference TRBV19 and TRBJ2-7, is DGGITQSPKYLFRKEGQNVTLSCEQNLNHDAMYWYRQDPGQGLRLIYYSQIVNDFQKGDIAEGYSVSREKKESFPLTVTSAQKNPTAFYLCASSIRPYEQYFGPGTRLTVT.

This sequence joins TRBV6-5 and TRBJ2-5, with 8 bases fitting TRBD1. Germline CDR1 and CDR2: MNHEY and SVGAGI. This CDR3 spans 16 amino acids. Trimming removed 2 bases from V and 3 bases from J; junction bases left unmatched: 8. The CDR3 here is CASSYPTGVGKETQYF. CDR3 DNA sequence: TGTGCCAGCAGTTACCCGACAGGGGTTGGGAAAGAGACCCAGTACTTC.

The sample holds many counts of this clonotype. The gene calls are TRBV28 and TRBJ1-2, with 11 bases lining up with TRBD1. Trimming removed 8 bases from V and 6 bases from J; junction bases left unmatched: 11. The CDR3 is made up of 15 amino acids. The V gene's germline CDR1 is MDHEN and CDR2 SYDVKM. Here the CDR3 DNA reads TGTGCCAGCGGGTTATCGGACAGGGGGCTTCATGGCTACACCTTC. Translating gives CASGLSDRGLHGYTF.

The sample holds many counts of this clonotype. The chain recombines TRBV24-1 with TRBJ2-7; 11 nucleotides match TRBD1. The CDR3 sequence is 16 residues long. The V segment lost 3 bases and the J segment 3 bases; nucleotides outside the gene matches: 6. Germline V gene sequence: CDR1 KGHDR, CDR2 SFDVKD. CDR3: CATSDTTGTGGYEQYF. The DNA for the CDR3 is TGTGCCACCAGTGATACTACCGGGACAGGGGGCTACGAGCAGTACTTC.

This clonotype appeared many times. The CDR3 DNA reads as TGTGCCAGCAGTTTAGCCGCCGTAGGGGCCAAAAACATTCAGTACTTC. Translated: CASSLAAVGAKNIQYF. The chain carries TRBV12-3 or TRBV12-4 and TRBJ2-4; the D is unclear. The V end lost 0 bases, the J end lost 1 base, and 10 bases lay between the germline ends. This CDR3 spans 16 amino acids.

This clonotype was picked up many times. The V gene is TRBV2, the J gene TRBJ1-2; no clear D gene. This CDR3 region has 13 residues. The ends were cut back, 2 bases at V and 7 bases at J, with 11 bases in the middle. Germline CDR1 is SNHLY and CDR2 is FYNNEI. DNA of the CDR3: TGTGCCAGCAGTGAATACCGGACGAGTGGCTACACCTTC. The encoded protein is CASSEYRTSGYTF.